This is a list of T cell receptor beta chains from one sample in a study of cytomegalovirus exposure and HLA in healthy donors. Method: immunoSEQ multiplex PCR; TCRdb's copy keeps in-frame clones and lacks some. The profile covers 55,000 to 75,000 clones, with roughly 80% appearing a single time and about 8% taken by the ten largest. Input material: PBMCs. These receptors were obtained from a woman in her 30s in good health and CMV-seropositive. The CDR3 runs from the conserved cysteine through the conserved F or W. The D gene is left open where the match is weak. Some rows have no size entry. The others give once, few or many, or a class for an expanded clone.

clone size,V gene,D gene,J gene,CDR3 DNA,CDR3 protein
NA,TRBV28,TRBD1,TRBJ2-6,TGTGCCAGCACCTCGCCCGGGACAGGGGTCACTGGGGCCAACGTCCTGACTTTC,CASTSPGTGVTGANVLTF
NA,TRBV5-8,TRBD1,TRBJ1-2,TGTGCCAGCAGCTTCCGACAGGGCTGGTATGGCTACACCTTC,CASSFRQGWYGYTF
NA,TRBV6-1,NA,TRBJ2-4,TGTGCCAGCAGTGAATGGGTACAGGGTCAAAACATTCAGTACTTC,CASSEWVQGQNIQYF
NA,TRBV6-5,NA,TRBJ2-7,TGTGCCAGCAGGCCTCTTACCAGGGGACGCTACGAGCAGTACTTC,CASRPLTRGRYEQYF
NA,TRBV18,NA,TRBJ2-1,TGTGCCAGCTCACCAAGCGAGGAGCAGTTCTTC,CASSPSEEQFF
NA,TRBV5-4,NA,TRBJ2-1,TGTGCCAGCAGCTTGGGCAGGGTCGATGAGCAGTTCTTC,CASSLGRVDEQFF
NA,TRBV29-1,NA,TRBJ1-5,TGCAGCGCCACAGGGAATAGCAATCAGCCCCAGCATTTT,CSATGNSNQPQHF
once,TRBV27,TRBD1,TRBJ2-7,TGTGCCAGCAGCTCCTGGGCAGGACAGGGGATATACGAGCAGTACTTC,CASSSWAGQGIYEQYF
NA,TRBV19,NA,TRBJ2-7,TGTGCCAGCACGAGAGGGAGCTACGAGCAGTACTTC,CASTRGSYEQYF
NA,TRBV4-1,NA,TRBJ2-5,TGCGCCAGCAGCCAAGATAACTCGTACCAAGAGACCCAGTACTTC,CASSQDNSYQETQYF
NA,TRBV7-8,NA,TRBJ1-1,TGTGCCAGCAGCTCGTGGGCCAACACTGAAGCTTTCTTT,CASSSWANTEAFF
NA,TRBV5-1,NA,TRBJ2-7,TGCGCCAGCAGCTTCAGGGTCGCCTACGAGCAGTACTTC,CASSFRVAYEQYF
NA,TRBV6-6,NA,TRBJ1-6,TGTGCCAGCAGCTCAGGACGGGGTTCACCCCTCCACTTT,CASSSGRGSPLHF
NA,TRBV15,NA,TRBJ2-2,TGTGCCACCAGCAGAGATCAATGGGGACAGAACACCGGGGAGCTGTTTTTT,CATSRDQWGQNTGELFF
NA,TRBV10-2,NA,TRBJ2-3,TGCGCCAGCCGAGGAGATACAGATACGCAGTATTTT,CASRGDTDTQYF
NA,TRBV28,NA,TRBJ2-2,TGTGCCAGCCGTACTCCGGGACAGAACACCGGGGAGCTGTTTTTT,CASRTPGQNTGELFF
NA,TRBV28,TRBD2,TRBJ2-3,TGTGCCAGCAGGGCTACTAGCGGGAGGAAGAGCACAGATACGCAGTATTTT,CASRATSGRKSTDTQYF
NA,TRBV6-5,NA,TRBJ2-1,TGTGCCAGCAGTTACGGCGGGCCCCACAATGAGCAGTTCTTC,CASSYGGPHNEQFF
NA,TRBV19,NA,TRBJ2-3,TGTGCCAGTAGTCTGAAGTCGGCAGATACGCAGTATTTT,CASSLKSADTQYF
NA,TRBV11-2,NA,TRBJ2-7,TGTGCCAGCAGCTTAGCCAGGCTCCCCTACGAGCAGTACTTC,CASSLARLPYEQYF
NA,TRBV23-1,TRBD1,TRBJ2-7,TGCGCCAGCAGTCAACCCCGGGACAGGAGAAGCGTTGTCCAGTACTTC,CASSQPRDRRSVVQYF
NA,TRBV7-3,TRBD1,TRBJ1-3,TGTGCCAGCAGTTTAACAGGGGGCGCTGGAAACACCATATATTTT,CASSLTGGAGNTIYF
NA,TRBV7-7,TRBD2,TRBJ2-7,TGTGCTAGCAGCCCTTCCGGGACTAGTTCTGAGGGGAGGTACTTC,CASSPSGTSSEGRYF
NA,TRBV7-9,NA,TRBJ1-2,TGTGCCAGCAGCTTAGGTTTGCGGGGGAACTATGGCTACACCTTC,CASSLGLRGNYGYTF
NA,TRBV6-5,NA,TRBJ2-7,TGTGCCAGCAGTTACGCTAGATCAGACGGCGAGCAGTACTTC,CASSYARSDGEQYF
NA,TRBV6-5,TRBD1,TRBJ1-6,TGTGCCAGCAATACCGGGACAGGGTCCTCACCCCTCCACTTT,CASNTGTGSSPLHF
NA,TRBV6-6,NA,TRBJ2-7,TGTGCCAGCACCCCATGGGGAGCTCGCGAGCAGTACTTC,CASTPWGAREQYF